The sequence of this T cell receptor (beta chain) was determined in a study of blood T cell repertoires in COVID-19. This CDR3 spans 16 amino acids. Germline-derived CDR1 and CDR2 are LNHDA and SQIVND (reference sequence). Trimming took 3 bases from V and 2 from J, leaving 17 bases between them. Data came from immunoSEQ multiplex PCR; TCRdb stores just in-frame clones and leaves some out. Here the sample spans over 50,000 clones, 85% to 90% being singletons. The chain uses TRBV19 and TRBJ2-7; D may be TRBD2 (7 bases). Sample: peripheral blood. This TCR derives from a human donor in a cohort sampled during active COVID-19. The CDR3 is CASSIPGGVSPYEQYF. The CDR3 coding sequence is TGTGCCAGTAGTATCCCGGGGGGCGTCAGCCCCTACGAGCAGTACTTC.